The source of this TCR beta chain is a study of blood T cell repertoires in COVID-19 (dated by TCRdb to about 2020). With respect to the entire study: Collaborator samples came from the United States, Italy and Spain and covered acute and convalescent phases of COVID-19. The prospective study material was composed of cDNA or gDNA derived from T cells, B-cell-depleted T cells, or PBMCs. The dataset comprised deeply sampled blood TCRbeta repertoires from subjects exposed to, actively infected with, or recovered from COVID-19. A freely available public database, intended as a resource for researchers studying the immune response to SARS-CoV-2, is where the repertoires were released. Samples were obtained from the ongoing ImmuneRACE study (first 160 participants) and from roughly 1,300 subjects provided by 6 global collaborators. Sample metadata almost always included a de-identified subject ID, COVID-19 status, age in years and sex. Where HLA class I and class II types were available, the types were taken from metadata supplied by the sample provider, not from assay-based typing. Here is what the overall study found, with its caveats: The quantity of clinical and demographic metadata differed by source and by participant and was supplied without curation.

The germline V gene yields SQVTM for CDR1 and ANQGSEA for CDR2. CDR3 length: 16 amino acids, cysteine to phenylalanine. Left in the record is the CDR3 DNA by itself, 48 bases read in frame from the first base. V loses 0 bases of germline sequence and J loses 4 bases, and the interval between the two ends is 18 bases. TCRbeta CDR3 regions were amplified from genomic DNA by means of the immunoSEQ Assay, a bias-controlled multiplex PCR. Per the original workflow: Within the assay, amplification of reference gene primers was used to estimate how many nucleated cells each sample contained. Sequence reads were collapsed and filtered to measure the absolute abundance of every unique TCRbeta CDR3 rearrangement. For each sample, productive Simpson clonality was calculated as the square root of Simpson's diversity index over productive rearrangements. Drawn from immuneACCESS, this table holds only the in-frame rearrangements with V and J called that TCRdb kept. Clones are partly lost; checked studies trace under half to an unresolved V gene and leave the rest unexplained. The V and J calls and clone size were taken over from that table, and D and trimming were inferred from the DNA. This sample holds 200,000 to 250,000 clones; around 90% were observed only once. The ten most abundant clones make up roughly a tenth of the sample.

As regards this clone: What this receptor recognizes is not known. There are no base qualities to consult, and no much larger clone falls within one base.

In the prospective study, participants were 18 to 89 years old, resided in under 30 geographic areas of the United States, and were enrolled through a virtual design. In the prospective study, participants were assigned to cohorts based on the clinical history participants reported in a screening survey and a study questionnaire. Recovered participants in ImmuneRACE Cohort 3 were defined by two consecutive negative NP/OP PCR tests, clearance by a healthcare professional, or resolution of symptoms. In the prospective study, whole blood, serum and a nasopharyngeal or oropharyngeal swab were collected from each participant by mobile phlebotomists. Participants in the prospective study had the option to provide additional blood draws and questionnaires over an approximately 2-month period. Before DNA extraction, blood samples from the prospective study were shipped at room temperature or frozen.

Sequencing input: PBMCs or T cells enriched from blood (not recorded which). The chain is made from TRBV29-1 and TRBJ2-5, with TRBD1 as a weak D call on 5 bases. This TCR was sampled from a young man who had recovered from COVID-19. The bases are TGCAGCGTTGAAGATTGGTCAGGGTTTAGGGGAGAGACCCAGTACTTC. Translated, this is CSVEDWSGFRGETQYF.